This entry is about one T cell receptor beta chain. Its matching antigen is unknown. The sample belongs to a study of cytomegalovirus exposure and HLA in healthy donors. Points from the study as a whole: The likely origin of a cluster of highly shared sequence variants was a sequencing artifact. The study put under 200 TCR beta chains on its list as cytomegalovirus-associated. For cytomegalovirus status, the classifier reportedly gave diagnoses with high specificity and sensitivity.

This PCR relied on a set of 60 Vbeta primers and 13 Jbeta primers. Clones were sequenced by immunoSEQ multiplex PCR, and TCRdb holds only the in-frame ones, with some missing. In the table there are more than 150,000 clones, 80% of which are singletons. The sequence was collected from a boy aged 5-17 years in good health and CMV-seronegative. Sequenced sample: PBMCs.

CDR3 in amino acids: CASSRDRVTDTQYF. For the CDR3, the DNA is TGTGCCAGCAGCCGGGACAGGGTGACAGATACGCAGTATTTT. The chain recombines TRBV25-1 with TRBJ2-3; 9 nucleotides match TRBD1. Germline V gene lookup returns CDR1 MGHDK and CDR2 SYGVNS. The CDR3 length is 14 residues. The V segment lost 6 bases and the J segment 3 bases; nucleotides outside the gene matches: 4.